This TCR beta chain stems from a study of CD8 T cells in ankylosing spondylitis. Study-level findings and limits: Disease-linked clones had a CD8+ phenotype and relatively low frequency in peripheral blood. Matched ankylosing spondylitis synovial fluid reportedly showed significant enrichment of disease-linked clones.

Germline-derived CDR1 and CDR2 are SGDLS and YYNGEE. The V gene lost 4 bases and the J gene lost 0 bases, with 13 bases spanning the gap. The CDR3 covers 15 residues. By quantitative 5'-RACE with molecular barcodes, the TCR beta libraries were made. A single record per CDR3 protein comes from TCRdb applying MiXCR to the 5' RACE reads. Counted here are 240,000 or so distinct CDR3 sequences, 8% to 9.5% occurring once; the ten biggest clones make up about 6.8%. This clonotype was seen ten or more times. Its specificity is not known. Sample: blood, either unsorted or a sorted T cell fraction (not recorded which). This receptor was obtained from a male donor with ankylosing spondylitis or in good health (not recorded which). The chain links TRBV9 to TRBJ1-1; a weak D match, TRBD1 (5 bases). The CDR3 DNA follows: TGTGCCAGCAGCTTTCGGGACGGTATGAACACTGAAGCTTTCTTT. Encoded protein: CASSFRDGMNTEAFF. The whole variable domain, remainder taken from reference TRBV9 and TRBJ1-1, is DSGVTQTPKHLITATGQRVTLRCSPRSGDLSVYWYQQSLDQGLQFLIQYYNGEERAKGNILERFSAQQFPDLHSELNLSSLELGDSALYFCASSFRDGMNTEAFFGQGTRLTVV.